This record concerns one TCR beta chain sequence. Its target is unknown. TCRdb's table, derived via immunoSEQ multiplex PCR, lists solely in-frame clones and lacks some. The sample has approximately 90,000 clones, 95% to 97% seen once. These data come from a study of cytomegalovirus exposure and HLA in healthy donors. Study results and caveats: The TCR clusters that emerged in the first cohort tended, a later analysis found, to co-occur in the roughly 120 validation repertoires. Cytomegalovirus-associated status was assigned to fewer than 200 TCR beta chains. Most TCR sequences proved rare, with some public TCRs found in many donors. In vitro data verified a few CMV-associated chains as specific for CMV antigens.

The CDR3 has 14 amino acids. V gave up 7 bases and J gave up 6 bases, with 18 bases separating them. Germline V gene lookup returns CDR1 MNHEY and CDR2 SVGAGI. This clonotype was sampled from a man younger than 30 in good health and CMV-seronegative. Material: PBMCs. The V call is TRBV6-5, the J call TRBJ1-2; weak D call: TRBD1 (5 bases). For the CDR3, the DNA is TGTGCCAGCAACTCGGTAGGGGTTCCGGATGGCTACACCTTC. It codes for CASNSVGVPDGYTF.